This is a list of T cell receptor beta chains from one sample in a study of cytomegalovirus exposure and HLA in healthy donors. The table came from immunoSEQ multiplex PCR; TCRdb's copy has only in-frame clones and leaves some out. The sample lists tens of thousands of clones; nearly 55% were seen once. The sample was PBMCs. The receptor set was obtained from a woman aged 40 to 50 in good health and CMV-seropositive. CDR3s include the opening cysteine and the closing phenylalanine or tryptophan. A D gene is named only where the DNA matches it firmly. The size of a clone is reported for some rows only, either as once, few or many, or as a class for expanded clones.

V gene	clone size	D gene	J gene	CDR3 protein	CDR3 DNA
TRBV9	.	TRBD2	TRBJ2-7	CASSPRGSGGYEQYF	TGTGCCAGCAGCCCTCGGGGTAGCGGGGGGTACGAGCAGTACTTC
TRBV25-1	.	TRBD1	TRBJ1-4	CASRRTGHNEKLFF	TGTGCCAGCAGAAGGACAGGTCATAATGAAAAACTGTTTTTT
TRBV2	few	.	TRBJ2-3	CASMGGGEADTQYF	TGTGCCAGCATGGGCGGAGGGGAAGCAGATACGCAGTATTTT
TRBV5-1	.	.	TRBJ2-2	CASSVEGGELFF	TGCGCCAGCAGTGTGGAGGGCGGGGAGCTGTTTTTT
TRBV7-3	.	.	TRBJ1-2	CASSSQDKRDYGYTF	TGTGCCAGCAGCTCTCAGGACAAAAGGGACTATGGCTACACCTTC
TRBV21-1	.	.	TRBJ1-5	CASSKVPGQGARNQPQHF	TGTGCCAGCAGCAAAGTGCCTGGACAGGGGGCCCGCAATCAGCCCCAGCATTTT
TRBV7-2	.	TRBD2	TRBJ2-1	CASSVSGGANEQFF	TGTGCCAGCAGCGTTAGCGGGGGGGCCAATGAGCAGTTCTTC
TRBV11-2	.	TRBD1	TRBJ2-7	CASSLLQGQSYEQYF	TGTGCCAGCAGCTTACTACAGGGACAGTCCTACGAGCAGTACTTC
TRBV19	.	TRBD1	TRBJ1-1	CASRTGRNTEAFF	TGTGCCAGTAGGACAGGGAGGAACACTGAAGCTTTCTTT
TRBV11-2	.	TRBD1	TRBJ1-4	CASSLEDRGNEKLFF	TGTGCCAGCAGCTTAGAGGACAGGGGGAATGAAAAACTGTTTTTT
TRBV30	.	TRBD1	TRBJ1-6	CAWSVVGQLDSPLHF	TGTGCCTGGAGTGTAGTGGGACAGCTAGATTCACCCCTCCACTTT
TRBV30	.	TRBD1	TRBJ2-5	CAWRTGGQETQYF	TGTGCCTGGAGGACAGGGGGTCAAGAGACCCAGTACTTC
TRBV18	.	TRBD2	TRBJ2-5	CASSPTLAGGETQYF	TGTGCCAGCTCACCTACCCTAGCGGGGGGAGAGACCCAGTACTTC
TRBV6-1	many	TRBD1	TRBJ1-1	CASSAGGREAFF	TGTGCCAGCAGTGCAGGGGGGCGTGAAGCTTTCTTT
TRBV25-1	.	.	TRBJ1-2	CASSERGGYGYTF	TGTGCCAGCAGTGAAAGGGGGGGTTATGGCTACACCTTC
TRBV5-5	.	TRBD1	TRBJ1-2	CASSLVQGGGYTF	TGTGCCAGCAGCTTGGTGCAGGGGGGTGGCTACACCTTC
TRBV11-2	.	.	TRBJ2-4	CASSLGIQANKNIQYF	TGTGCCAGCAGCTTAGGGATACAGGCCAACAAAAACATTCAGTACTTC
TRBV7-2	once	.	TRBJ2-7	CASSTSGTGFYEQYF	.
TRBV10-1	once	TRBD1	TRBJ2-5	CASSEGDRPQETQYF	TGCGCCAGCAGTGAGGGGGACAGGCCACAAGAGACCCAGTACTTC
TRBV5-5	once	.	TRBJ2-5	CASSFPEGGEAQYF	TGTGCCAGCAGCTTCCCCGAGGGGGGGGAGGCCCAGTACTTC
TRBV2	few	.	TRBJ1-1	CASSGGKNTEAFF	TGTGCCAGCAGTGGCGGCAAGAACACTGAAGCTTTCTTT
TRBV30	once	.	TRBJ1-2	CAWVTLGRANYGYTF	TGTGCCTGGGTAACCCTAGGGAGAGCTAACTATGGCTACACCTTC
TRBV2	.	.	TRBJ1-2	CASSLDRSHNYGYTF	TGTGCCAGCAGCCTCGACAGGTCTCATAACTATGGCTACACCTTC
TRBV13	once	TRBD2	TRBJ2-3	CASSLEVAGGPTDTQYF	TGTGCCAGCAGCTTAGAGGTAGCGGGGGGGCCTACAGATACGCAGTATTTT
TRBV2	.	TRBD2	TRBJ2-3	CASSLAGGIGDTQYF	TGTGCCAGCAGCTTAGCGGGGGGGATCGGTGATACGCAGTATTTT
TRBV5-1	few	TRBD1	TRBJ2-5	CASTPGTGGWETQYF	TGCGCCAGCACTCCAGGGACAGGGGGCTGGGAGACCCAGTACTTC
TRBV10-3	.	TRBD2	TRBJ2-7	CAISESTFPAGGHYEQYF	TGTGCCATCAGTGAGTCGACATTTCCAGCGGGGGGCCACTACGAGCAGTACTTC
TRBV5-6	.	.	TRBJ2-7	CASSLEGFWYEQYF	TGTGCCAGCAGCCTAGAGGGCTTCTGGTACGAGCAGTACTTC
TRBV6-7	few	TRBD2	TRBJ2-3	CASSYWGAGTSRRGYTDTQYF	TGTGCCAGCAGTTACTGGGGGGCCGGGACTAGCAGACGTGGATACACAGATACGCAGTATTTT
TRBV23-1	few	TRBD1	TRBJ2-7	CASSLPRDRDYVEQYF	TGCGCCAGCAGTCTCCCCCGGGACAGGGACTACGTGGAGCAGTACTTC
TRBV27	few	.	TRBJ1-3	CASSPQGLHTIYF	TGTGCCAGCAGTCCTCAGGGTCTCCACACCATATATTTT
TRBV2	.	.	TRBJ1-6	CASMQGHSPLHF	TGTGCCAGCATGCAGGGCCATTCACCCCTCCACTTT
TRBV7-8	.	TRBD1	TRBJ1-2	CASSSPRDRGQGGYTF	TGTGCCAGCAGCTCGCCCCGGGACAGGGGGCAAGGAGGCTACACCTTC
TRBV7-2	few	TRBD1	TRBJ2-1	CASSQDRGGYNEQFF	TGTGCCAGCAGCCAGGACAGGGGGGGTTACAATGAGCAGTTCTTC
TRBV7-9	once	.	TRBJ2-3	CASSLVTHGDTQYF	TGTGCCAGCAGCTTAGTAACCCACGGAGATACGCAGTATTTT
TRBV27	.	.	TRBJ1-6	CASTPSPGFSPLHF	TGTGCCAGCACTCCCAGCCCAGGGTTTTCACCCCTCCACTTT
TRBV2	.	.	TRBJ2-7	CASDETGARSYEQYF	TGTGCCAGCGATGAGACAGGAGCCCGCTCCTACGAGCAGTACTTC
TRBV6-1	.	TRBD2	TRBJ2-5	CASSPGAGPQETQYF	TGTGCCAGCAGCCCAGGAGCGGGGCCCCAAGAGACCCAGTACTTC
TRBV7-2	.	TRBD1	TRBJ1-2	CASSLARPAGTGVGGYTF	TGTGCCAGCAGCTTAGCGCGCCCCGCCGGGACAGGAGTTGGTGGCTACACCTTC
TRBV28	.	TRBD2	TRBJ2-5	CASTRGLAGAEETQYF	TGTGCCAGCACCCGGGGACTAGCGGGGGCCGAAGAGACCCAGTACTTC
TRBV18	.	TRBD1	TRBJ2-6	CASSPYRGPGANVLTF	TGTGCCAGCTCACCATATAGGGGGCCTGGGGCCAACGTCCTGACTTTC
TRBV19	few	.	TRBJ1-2	CASSIQLQAGGYTF	TGTGCCAGTAGTATTCAGCTACAGGCGGGAGGCTACACCTTC
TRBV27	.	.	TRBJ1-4	CASSLTGEEKLFF	TGTGCCAGCAGTTTAACCGGGGAGGAAAAACTGTTTTTT
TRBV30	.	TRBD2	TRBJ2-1	CAWSGLAGGSGNEQFF	TGTGCCTGGAGTGGACTAGCGGGGGGGTCGGGCAATGAGCAGTTCTTC
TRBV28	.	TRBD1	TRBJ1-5	CASSLGTGVNQPQHF	TGTGCCAGCAGTTTGGGGACAGGGGTTAATCAGCCCCAGCATTTT
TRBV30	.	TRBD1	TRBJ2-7	CAWSVSPGGYEQYF	TGTGCCTGGAGTGTTTCTCCAGGGGGCTACGAGCAGTACTTC
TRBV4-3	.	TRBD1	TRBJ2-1	CASSQLQGTEQFF	TGCGCCAGCAGCCAATTACAGGGGACTGAGCAGTTCTTC
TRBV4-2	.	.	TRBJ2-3	CASSQSGRGVTQYF	TGTGCCAGCAGCCAATCGGGACGCGGGGTTACGCAGTATTTT
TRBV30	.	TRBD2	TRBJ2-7	CAWRAGATYEQYF	TGTGCCTGGAGAGCGGGGGCTACCTACGAGCAGTACTTC
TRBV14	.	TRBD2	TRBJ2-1	CASSQRLAVSYNEQFF	TGTGCCAGCAGCCAACGGCTAGCGGTCTCCTACAATGAGCAGTTCTTC
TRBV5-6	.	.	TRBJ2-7	CASSADSVYEQYF	TGTGCCAGCAGCGCAGACAGTGTCTACGAGCAGTACTTC
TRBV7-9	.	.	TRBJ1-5	CASSLGLASEPQHF	TGTGCCAGCAGCTTAGGATTAGCCTCGGAGCCCCAGCATTTT
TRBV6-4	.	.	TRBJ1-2	CANSRRDYGYTF	TGTGCCAACAGTCGTCGGGACTATGGCTACACCTTC
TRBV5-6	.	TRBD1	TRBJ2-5	CASSLEGQGESQYF	TGTGCCAGCAGCTTGGAGGGACAGGGAGAGAGCCAGTACTTC
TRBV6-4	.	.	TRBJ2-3	CASRKGVGTDTQYF	TGTGCCAGCAGGAAGGGGGTTGGCACAGATACGCAGTATTTT
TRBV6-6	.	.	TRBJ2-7	CASMLRQAEQYF	TGTGCCAGCATGTTAAGACAGGCCGAGCAGTACTTC
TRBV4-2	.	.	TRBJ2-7	CASSQDSGEQYF	TGTGCCAGCAGCCAAGATTCGGGCGAGCAGTACTTC
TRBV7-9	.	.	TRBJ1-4	CASSPEGPANEKLFF	TGTGCCAGCAGCCCAGAGGGTCCCGCTAATGAAAAACTGTTTTTT
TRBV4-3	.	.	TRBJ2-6	CASSQEQATAGANVLTF	TGCGCCAGCAGCCAAGAGCAGGCGACAGCTGGGGCCAACGTCCTGACTTTC